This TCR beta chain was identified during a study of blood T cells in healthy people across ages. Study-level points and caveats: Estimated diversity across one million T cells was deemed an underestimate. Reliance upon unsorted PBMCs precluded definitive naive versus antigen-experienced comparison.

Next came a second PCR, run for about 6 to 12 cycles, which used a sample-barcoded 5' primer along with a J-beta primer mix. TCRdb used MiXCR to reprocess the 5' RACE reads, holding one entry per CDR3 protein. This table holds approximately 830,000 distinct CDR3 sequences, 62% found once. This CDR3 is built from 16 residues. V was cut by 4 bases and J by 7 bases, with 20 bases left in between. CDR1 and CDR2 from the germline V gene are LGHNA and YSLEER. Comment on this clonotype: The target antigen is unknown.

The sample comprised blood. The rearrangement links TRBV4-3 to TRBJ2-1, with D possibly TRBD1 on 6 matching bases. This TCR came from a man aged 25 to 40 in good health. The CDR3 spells CASSPHYRVLGNEQFF. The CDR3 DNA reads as TGCGCCAGCAGCCCCCACTACAGGGTCCTCGGGAATGAGCAGTTCTTC.